This T cell receptor beta chain was obtained from a study of blood T cell repertoires in COVID-19. Study context: Acute and convalescent COVID-19 samples came from the United States, Italy and Spain.

Clones were sequenced by immunoSEQ multiplex PCR, and TCRdb holds only the in-frame ones, with some missing. This sample carries approximately 500,000 clones, roughly 87% of them seen once, and the ten largest clones take 0.7% to 1%. The CDR3 loop spans 13 amino acids. V trimming: 3 bases; J trimming: 7 bases; junction bases outside the gene matches: 5. CDR1 is DFQATT, CDR2 SNEGSKA, per germline (reference sequence). Patients at the Seattle site were enrolled during active infection and followed longitudinally. This clonotype was obtained from a man between 18 and 35 years old with COVID-19, enrolled during active disease. The genes are TRBV20-1 and TRBJ1-1, with 10 bases lining up with TRBD1. The sample comprised peripheral blood. The CDR3 DNA is TGCAGTGCTAGTGGGACAGGGGAGGTTGAAGCTTTCTTT. Amino acids: CSASGTGEVEAFF.